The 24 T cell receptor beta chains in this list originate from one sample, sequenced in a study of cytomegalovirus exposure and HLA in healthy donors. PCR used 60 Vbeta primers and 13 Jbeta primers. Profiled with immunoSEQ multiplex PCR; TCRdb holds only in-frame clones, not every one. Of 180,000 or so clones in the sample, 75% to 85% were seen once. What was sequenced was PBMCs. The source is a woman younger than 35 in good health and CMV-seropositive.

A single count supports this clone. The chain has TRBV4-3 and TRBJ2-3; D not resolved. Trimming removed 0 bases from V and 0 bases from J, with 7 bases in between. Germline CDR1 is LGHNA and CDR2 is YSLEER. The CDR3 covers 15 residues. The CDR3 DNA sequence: TGCGCCAGCAGCCAAGATAAGCATAGCACAGATACGCAGTATTTT. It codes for CASSQDKHSTDTQYF.

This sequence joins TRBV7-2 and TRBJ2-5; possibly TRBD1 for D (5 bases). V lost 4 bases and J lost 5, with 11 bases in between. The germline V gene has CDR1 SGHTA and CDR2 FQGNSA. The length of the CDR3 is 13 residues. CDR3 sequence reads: CASSSWTRETQYF. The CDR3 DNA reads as TGTGCCAGCAGCTCCTGGACAAGGGAGACCCAGTACTTC.

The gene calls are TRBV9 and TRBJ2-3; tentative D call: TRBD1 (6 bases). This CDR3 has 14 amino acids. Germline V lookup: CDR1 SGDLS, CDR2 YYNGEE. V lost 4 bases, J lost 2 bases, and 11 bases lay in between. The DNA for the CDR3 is TGTGCCAGCAGCCCATGGACAGCCACAGATACGCAGTATTTT. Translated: CASSPWTATDTQYF.

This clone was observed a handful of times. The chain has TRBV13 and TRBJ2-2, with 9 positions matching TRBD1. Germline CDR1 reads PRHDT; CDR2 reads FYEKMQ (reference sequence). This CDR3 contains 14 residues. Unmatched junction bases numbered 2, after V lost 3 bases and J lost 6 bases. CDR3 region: CASSLTGGSGELFF. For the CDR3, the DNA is TGTGCCAGCAGCTTGACAGGGGGGTCCGGGGAGCTGTTTTTT. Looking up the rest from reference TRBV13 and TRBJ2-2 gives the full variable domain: AAGVIQSPRHLIKEKRETATLKCYPIPRHDTVYWYQQGPGQDPQFLISFYEKMQSDKGSIPDRFSAQQFSDYHSELNMSSLELGDSALYFCASSLTGGSGELFFGEGSRLTVL.

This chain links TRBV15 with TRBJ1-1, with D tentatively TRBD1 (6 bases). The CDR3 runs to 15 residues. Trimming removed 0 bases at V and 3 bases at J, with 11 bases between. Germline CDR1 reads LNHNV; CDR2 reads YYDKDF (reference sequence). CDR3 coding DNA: TGTGCCACCAGCAGAGAGACAGGCCGGGACACTGAAGCTTTCTTT. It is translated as CATSRETGRDTEAFF.

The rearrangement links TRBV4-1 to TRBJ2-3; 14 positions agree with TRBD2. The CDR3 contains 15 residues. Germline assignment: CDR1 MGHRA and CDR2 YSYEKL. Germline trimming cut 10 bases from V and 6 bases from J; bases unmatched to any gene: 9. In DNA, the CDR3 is TGCGCCACCGGACTAGCGGGGGGCTACGCTGATACGCAGTATTTT. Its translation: CATGLAGGYADTQYF.

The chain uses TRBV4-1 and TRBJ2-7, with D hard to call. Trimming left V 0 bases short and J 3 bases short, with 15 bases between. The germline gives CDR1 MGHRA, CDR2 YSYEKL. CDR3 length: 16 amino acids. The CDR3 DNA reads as TGCGCCAGCAGCCAAGATCTAAAGGAGTTTGGCTACGAGCAGTACTTC. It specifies CASSQDLKEFGYEQYF.

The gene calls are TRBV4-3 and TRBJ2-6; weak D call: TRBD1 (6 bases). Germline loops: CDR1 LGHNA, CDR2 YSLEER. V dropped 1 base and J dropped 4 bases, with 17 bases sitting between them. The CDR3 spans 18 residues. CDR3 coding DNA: TGCGCCAGCAGCCAAGTTGGCAGGGGAAGTTCCGGGGCCAACGTCCTGACTTTC. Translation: CASSQVGRGSSGANVLTF.

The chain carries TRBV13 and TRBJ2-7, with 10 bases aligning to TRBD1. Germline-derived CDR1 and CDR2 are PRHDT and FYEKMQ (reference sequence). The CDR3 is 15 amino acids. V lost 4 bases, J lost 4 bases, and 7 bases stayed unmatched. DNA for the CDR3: TGTGCCAGCAGCTCCGGGACAGGGGCCGAATACGAGCAGTACTTC. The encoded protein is CASSSGTGAEYEQYF.

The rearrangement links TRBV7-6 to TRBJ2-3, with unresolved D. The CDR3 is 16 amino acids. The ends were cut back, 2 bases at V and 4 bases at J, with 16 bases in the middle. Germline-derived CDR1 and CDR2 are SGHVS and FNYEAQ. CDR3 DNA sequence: TGTGCCAGCAGCTTATTACCCTCCCCCGGTGCAGATACGCAGTATTTT. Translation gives CASSLLPSPGADTQYF.

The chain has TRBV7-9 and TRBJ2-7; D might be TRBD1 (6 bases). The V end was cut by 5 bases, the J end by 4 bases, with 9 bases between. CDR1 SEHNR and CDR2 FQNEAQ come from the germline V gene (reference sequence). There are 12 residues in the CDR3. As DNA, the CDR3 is TGTGCCAGCAGCAGCCAGGGGTACGAGCAGTACTTC. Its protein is CASSSQGYEQYF. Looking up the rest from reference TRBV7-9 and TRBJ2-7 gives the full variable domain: DTGVSQNPRHKITKRGQNVTFRCDPISEHNRLYWYRQTLGQGPEFLTYFQNEAQLEKSRLLSDRFSAERPKGSFSTLEIQRTEQGDSAMYLCASSSQGYEQYFGPGTRLTVT.

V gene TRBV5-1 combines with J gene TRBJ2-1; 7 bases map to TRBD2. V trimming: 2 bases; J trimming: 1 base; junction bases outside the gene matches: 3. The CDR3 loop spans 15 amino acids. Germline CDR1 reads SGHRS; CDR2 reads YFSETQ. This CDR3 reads CASSFQGLSYNEQFF. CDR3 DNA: TGCGCCAGCAGCTTCCAGGGACTATCCTACAATGAGCAGTTCTTC.

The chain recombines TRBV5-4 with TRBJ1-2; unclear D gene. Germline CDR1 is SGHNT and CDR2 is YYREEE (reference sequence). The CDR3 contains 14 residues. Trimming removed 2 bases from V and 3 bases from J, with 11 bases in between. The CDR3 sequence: CASSFLTRDYGYTF. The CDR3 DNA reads TGTGCCAGCAGCTTCCTGACTAGGGACTATGGCTACACCTTC.

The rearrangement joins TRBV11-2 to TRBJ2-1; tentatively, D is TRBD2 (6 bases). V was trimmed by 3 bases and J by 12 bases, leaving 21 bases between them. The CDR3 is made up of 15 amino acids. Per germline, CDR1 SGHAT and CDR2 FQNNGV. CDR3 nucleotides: TGTGCCAGCAGCTTGTCTGGCTCCGCGACTAGAGTGCAGTTCTTC. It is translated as CASSLSGSATRVQFF. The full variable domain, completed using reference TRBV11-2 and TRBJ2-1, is EAGVAQSPRYKIIEKRQSVAFWCNPISGHATLYWYQQILGQGPKLLIQFQNNGVVDDSQLPKDRFSAERLKGVDSTLKIQPAKLEDSAVYLCASSLSGSATRVQFFGPGTRLTVL.

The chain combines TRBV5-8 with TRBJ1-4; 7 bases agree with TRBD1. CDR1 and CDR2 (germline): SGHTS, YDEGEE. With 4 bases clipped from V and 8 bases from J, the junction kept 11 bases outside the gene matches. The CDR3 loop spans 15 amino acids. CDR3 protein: CASSQATGEWEKLFF. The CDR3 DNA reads TGTGCCAGCAGCCAAGCAACAGGGGAATGGGAAAAACTGTTTTTT.

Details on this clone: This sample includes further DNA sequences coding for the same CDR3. The CDR3 region is CAWSVGQGYGYTF. CDR3 nucleotide sequence: TGTGCCTGGAGTGTCGGACAGGGGTATGGCTACACCTTC. This chain joins TRBV30 and TRBJ1-2, with 9 bases identical to TRBD1. Trimming cost V 0 bases and J 5 bases; bases outside gene matches: 1. This CDR3 spans 13 amino acids. The germline V gene has CDR1 GTSNPN and CDR2 SVGIG (reference sequence).

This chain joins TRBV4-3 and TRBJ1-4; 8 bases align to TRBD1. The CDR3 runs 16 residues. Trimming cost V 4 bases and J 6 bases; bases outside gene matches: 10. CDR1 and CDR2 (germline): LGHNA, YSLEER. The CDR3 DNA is TGCGCCAGCAGCCGGACCAATAGACAGGGGTATGAAAAACTGTTTTTT. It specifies CASSRTNRQGYEKLFF.

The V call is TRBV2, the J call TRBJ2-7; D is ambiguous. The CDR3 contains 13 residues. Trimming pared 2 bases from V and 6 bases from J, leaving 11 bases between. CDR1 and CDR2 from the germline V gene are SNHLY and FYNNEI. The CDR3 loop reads CASSESRVGEQYF. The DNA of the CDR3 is TGTGCCAGCAGTGAATCTCGGGTTGGCGAGCAGTACTTC. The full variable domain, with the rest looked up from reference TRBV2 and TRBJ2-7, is EPEVTQTPSHQVTQMGQEVILRCVPISNHLYFYWYRQILGQKVEFLVSFYNNEISEKSEIFDDQFSVERPDGSNFTLKIRSTKLEDSAMYFCASSESRVGEQYFGPGTRLTVT.

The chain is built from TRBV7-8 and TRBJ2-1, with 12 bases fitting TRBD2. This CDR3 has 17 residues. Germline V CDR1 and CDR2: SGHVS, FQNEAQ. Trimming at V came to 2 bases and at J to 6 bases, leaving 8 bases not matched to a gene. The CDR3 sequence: CASSLRLTSGGLNEQFF. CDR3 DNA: TGTGCCAGCAGCTTAAGATTAACTAGCGGGGGGCTCAATGAGCAGTTCTTC. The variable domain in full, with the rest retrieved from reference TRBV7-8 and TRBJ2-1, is GAGVSQSPRYKVAKRGQDVALRCDPISGHVSLFWYQQALGQGPEFLTYFQNEAQLDKSGLPSDRFFAERPEGSVSTLKIQRTQQEDSAVYLCASSLRLTSGGLNEQFFGPGTRLTVL.

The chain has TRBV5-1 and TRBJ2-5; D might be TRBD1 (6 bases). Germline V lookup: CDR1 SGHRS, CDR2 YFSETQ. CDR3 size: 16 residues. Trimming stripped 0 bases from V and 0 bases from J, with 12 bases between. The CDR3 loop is CASSLAPTGYQETQYF. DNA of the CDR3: TGCGCCAGCAGCTTGGCCCCGACAGGTTACCAAGAGACCCAGTACTTC.

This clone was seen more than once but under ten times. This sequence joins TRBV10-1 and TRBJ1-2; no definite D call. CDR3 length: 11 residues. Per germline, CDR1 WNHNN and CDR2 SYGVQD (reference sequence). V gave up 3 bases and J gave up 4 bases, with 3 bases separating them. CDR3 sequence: CASSDGYGYTF. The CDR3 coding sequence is TGCGCCAGCAGTGACGGCTATGGCTACACCTTC.

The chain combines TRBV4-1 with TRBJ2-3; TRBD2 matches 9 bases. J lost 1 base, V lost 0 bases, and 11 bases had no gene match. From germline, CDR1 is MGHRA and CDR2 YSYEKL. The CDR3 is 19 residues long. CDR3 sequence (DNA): TGCGCCAGCAGCCAAGATTTGGTGATGCGGGGGGGCGGCACAGATACGCAGTATTTT. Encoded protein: CASSQDLVMRGGGTDTQYF.

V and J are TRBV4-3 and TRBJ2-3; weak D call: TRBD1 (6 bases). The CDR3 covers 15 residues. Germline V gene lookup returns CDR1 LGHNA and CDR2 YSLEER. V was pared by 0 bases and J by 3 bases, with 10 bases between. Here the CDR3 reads CASSQEGASTDTQYF. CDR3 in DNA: TGCGCCAGCAGCCAAGAGGGGGCCTCGACAGATACGCAGTATTTT.

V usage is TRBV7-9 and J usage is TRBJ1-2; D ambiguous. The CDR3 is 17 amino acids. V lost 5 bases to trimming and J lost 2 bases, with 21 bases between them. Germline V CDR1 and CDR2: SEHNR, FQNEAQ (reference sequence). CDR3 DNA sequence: TGTGCCAGCAGCGCATCCGGTCAGGTAGACACGAACTATGGCTACACCTTC. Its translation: CASSASGQVDTNYGYTF.